Detailed here is one T cell receptor beta chain. Its specificity is not known. A sample-barcoded 5' primer and a J-beta primer mix were used in a second PCR of roughly 7 to 11 cycles. Each cDNA molecule, via a template-switch adaptor with 12 random nucleotides, was tagged. No fewer than 3 million CDR3-containing paired-end reads came from each sample. TCRdb reanalysed the 5' RACE reads using MiXCR and keeps one entry per CDR3 protein. Of about 650,000 distinct CDR3 sequences in the sample, roughly half were seen once. The sample comes from a study of blood T cells in healthy people across ages. Study conclusions and caveats: Per million T cells, the diversity of TCR beta decreased roughly linearly as age advanced.

Donors ranged from 6 to 90 years old and were healthy Caucasians in Russia. Sequenced: blood. The clonotype was recovered from a woman aged 80 or over in good health.

CDR3 nucleotide sequence: TGTGCCAGCAGCCTCGGGGCGGCGACACAAGAGACCCAGTACTTC. Translating gives CASSLGAATQETQYF. The chain employs TRBV12-3 or TRBV12-4 and TRBJ2-5; the D gene could be TRBD1 or TRBD2 (5 bases each). V was pared by 6 bases and J by 2 bases, with 16 bases between. The CDR3 has 15 amino acids.